One sample yielded the 15 T cell receptor beta chains listed below, sequenced in a study of T cell repertoires in aging, cancer and after chemotherapy. TCR beta rearrangements were amplified from peripheral blood genomic DNA. TRB rearrangements spanning V, D and J were amplified using mixed TRB-A/B primers. MiXCR was run by TCRdb on the multiplex PCR reads, yielding one entry per CDR3 protein. The sample has over 8,500 distinct CDR3 sequences, around 24% seen once. The source material was blood. The receptors were gathered from a human donor in good health.

Relative to its sample, this clonotype is medium-sized. The J gene is TRBJ2-6, the V gene TRBV6-5; D uncertain. The germline CDR1 and CDR2 sequences are MNHEY and SVGAGI. Trimming took 2 bases from V and 0 from J, leaving 8 bases between them. This CDR3 is 16 amino acids long. The CDR3 is CASSYRQSSGANVLTF. The CDR3 region has the DNA TGTGCCAGCAGTTACCGGCAGAGCTCTGGGGCCAACGTCCTGACTTTC.

By sample fraction, this clonotype is medium-sized. The rearrangement joins TRBV30 to TRBJ1-6, with D tentatively TRBD1 (5 bases). Trimming stripped 1 base from V and 7 bases from J, with 8 bases between. This CDR3 has 13 amino acids. Germline V CDR1 and CDR2: GTSNPN, SVGIG (reference sequence). The CDR3 loop is CAWSASGNSPLHF. The DNA for the CDR3 is TGTGCCTGGAGTGCATCAGGGAATTCACCCCTCCACTTT.

The sample holds a few counts of this clonotype. The rearrangement links TRBV28 to TRBJ2-3; 12 nucleotides align to TRBD2. The V gene end was trimmed by 5 bases and the J gene end by 5 bases; junction bases not matched to a gene: 5. CDR1 is MDHEN, CDR2 SYDVKM, per germline. The CDR3 is made up of 15 amino acids. Here the CDR3 DNA reads TGTGCCAGCAGTCAGACTAGCGGGAGAATAGATACGCAGTATTTT. Translating it yields CASSQTSGRIDTQYF.

This chain joins TRBV7-2 and TRBJ2-3; D not resolved. The CDR3 has 16 amino acids. Trimming stripped 6 bases from V and 2 bases from J, with 18 bases between. From germline, CDR1 is SGHTA and CDR2 FQGNSA. The DNA for the CDR3 is TGTGCCAGCAGGCCGCCCTTGTTTTCCGCCACAGATACGCAGTATTTT. It specifies CASRPPLFSATDTQYF.

In its sample, this clonotype ranks as medium-sized. The genes are TRBV6-5 and TRBJ2-6, with D uncertain. Germline V CDR1 and CDR2: MNHEY, SVGAGI. The CDR3 is 15 residues long. V gave up 6 bases and J gave up 4 bases, with 13 bases separating them. CDR3 protein: CASRPYSGGANVLTF. The DNA of the CDR3 is TGTGCCAGCAGGCCATACAGTGGCGGGGCCAACGTCCTGACTTTC.

The chain employs TRBV6-5 and TRBJ2-7; D gene unclear. Looked up from germline, CDR1 is MNHEY and CDR2 is SVGAGI. The V gene lost 7 bases and the J gene lost 2 bases, with 15 bases spanning the gap. This CDR3 comprises 14 residues. CDR3 sequence: CASTNGGETYEQYF. In nucleotides, the CDR3 is TGTGCCAGCACCAACGGTGGGGAAACCTACGAGCAGTACTTC.

Turning to this clonotype: This may stem from a read error, because a much larger clone lies one nucleotide away. This chain connects TRBV6-2 or TRBV6-3 to TRBJ2-1; no firm D call. V was pared by 0 bases and J by 0 bases, with 9 bases between. The V gene's germline CDR1 is MNHEY and CDR2 SVGEGT. The CDR3 loop spans 16 amino acids. The CDR3 sequence: CASSYSGVLSYNEQFF. The DNA for the CDR3 is TGTGCCAGCAGTTACTCGGGCGTCCTCTCCTACAATGAGCAGTTCTTC.

This clonotype rates as medium-sized. The V call is TRBV6-2 or TRBV6-3, the J call TRBJ2-7; 10 bases align to TRBD1. In germline, CDR1 is MNHEY, CDR2 SVGEGT. This CDR3 comprises 15 residues. The trim removed 6 bases at V and 5 bases at J, leaving 10 bases unmatched. CDR3 protein: CASRPPGQGHNEQYF. The CDR3 DNA sequence: TGTGCCAGCAGGCCCCCGGGACAGGGGCACAACGAGCAGTACTTC.

This clonotype is large within its sample. The V and J genes are TRBV29-1 and TRBJ1-2; a possible D gene is TRBD1 (5 bases). V shed 3 bases and J shed 5 bases, with 13 bases lying between them. The CDR3 is 13 amino acids. Per the germline V gene, CDR1 is SQVTM and CDR2 is ANQGSEA. CDR3 DNA sequence: TGCAGCGTTGACCCGGGACTAGGGTATGGCTACACCTTC. Protein: CSVDPGLGYGYTF.

CDR3 nucleotides: TGTGCCAGCAGTTACGACAGGCGGTCCTACAATGAGCAGTTCTTC. This codes for CASSYDRRSYNEQFF. J is TRBJ2-1 and V is TRBV6-2 or TRBV6-3; D is possibly TRBD1 (6 bases). The V gene's germline CDR1 is MNHEY and CDR2 SVGEGT. The CDR3 has 15 amino acids. V gave up 2 bases and J gave up 1 base, with 9 bases separating them.

The V call is TRBV6-2 or TRBV6-3, the J call TRBJ2-5, with TRBD2 matching 15 bases. CDR1 is MNHEY, CDR2 SVGEGT, per germline. Trimming took 5 bases from V and 5 from J; bases not matched to a gene: 12. The CDR3 is 18 amino acids. The CDR3 protein is CASSTGLAGGRAGETQYF. The CDR3 nucleotides read TGTGCCAGCAGTACGGGACTAGCGGGAGGCCGGGCGGGGGAGACCCAGTACTTC.

This clonotype is labeled medium-sized (0.01 to 0.1%). The chain has TRBV20-1 and TRBJ1-6, with 8 positions matching TRBD1. Germline V gene data show CDR1 as DFQATT and CDR2 as SNEGSKA (reference sequence). V lost 2 bases to trimming and J lost 7 bases; unmatched junction nucleotides: 4. The CDR3 has 14 residues. CDR3 coding DNA: TGCAGTGCTAGACAGGGGGCAAACAATTCACCCCTCCACTTT. It translates to CSARQGANNSPLHF.

The chain uses TRBV7-9 and TRBJ2-7; D is possibly TRBD2 (6 bases). Trimming removed 5 bases from V and 3 bases from J, with 14 bases in between. This CDR3 region has 14 residues. Germline V gene sequence: CDR1 SEHNR, CDR2 FQNEAQ (reference sequence). CDR3 region: CASSAGGDFYEQYF. CDR3 sequence (DNA): TGTGCCAGCAGCGCCGGGGGAGATTTCTACGAGCAGTACTTC.

V usage is TRBV21-1 and J usage is TRBJ1-5; whether TRBD1, the table's D call, matches the DNA was not checked. TRBV21-1 constitutes a pseudogene. CDR3 length: 17 residues. The CDR3, as DNA: TGTGCCAGCAGCAAAGAGCGTAAGGGGGCGAAGGTTCAGCCCCAGCATTTT. Protein: CASSKERKGAKVQPQHF.

In its sample, this clonotype is medium-sized. The V call is TRBV19, the J call TRBJ2-1; TRBD1 agrees at 7 bases. The CDR3 extends over 14 amino acids. Germline CDR1 reads LNHDA; CDR2 reads SQIVND (reference sequence). Losses at the gene ends were 9 bases for V and 5 bases for J; bases not matched to a gene: 10. This CDR3 is CASGPGQTDNEQFF. For the CDR3, the DNA is TGTGCCAGCGGTCCGGGACAGACCGACAATGAGCAGTTCTTC.